One T cell receptor beta chain is described in this entry. V dropped 4 bases and J dropped 1; count of bases not matched to a gene: 10. The CDR3 length is 17 residues. Each donor's blood draw was roughly 10 milliliters of peripheral blood. Sample-barcoded 5' priming and a J-beta primer mix drove a second PCR of about 6 to 12 cycles. TCRdb called the 5' RACE reads again in MiXCR, with one record for every CDR3 protein. The table shows over 300,000 distinct CDR3 sequences, with roughly half occurring only once. This sample was included in a study of blood T cells in healthy people across ages. Material: blood. The receptor comes from a man aged 55 to 69 in good health. The rearrangement uses TRBV12-3 or TRBV12-4 and TRBJ1-3; 7 bases map to TRBD1. CDR3: CASSSPRGTESGNTIYF. The DNA of the CDR3 is TGTGCCAGCAGTTCGCCTCGTGGGACAGAGTCTGGAAACACCATATATTTT.